The 24 T cell receptor beta chains below all came from one sample that was sequenced in a study of T cell responses to AZD1222 COVID-19 vaccine. Profiling relied on immunoSEQ multiplex PCR, and the TCRdb table lists in-frame clones only, not all of them. This table has 130,000 to 150,000 clones, around 89% appearing once. Sample: peripheral blood, taken on day 0 of AZD1222 vaccination. These receptors were taken from an adult in good health.

The rearrangement uses TRBV27 and TRBJ2-5; D is possibly TRBD1 or TRBD2 (6 bases each). The germline gives CDR1 MNHEY, CDR2 SMNVEV (reference sequence). The CDR3 has 14 amino acids. The V end lost 6 bases, the J end lost 5 bases, and 16 bases lay between the germline ends. The CDR3 DNA is TGTGCCAGCAGCCTGACTAGTAGGGGGGAGACCCAGTACTTC. Its translation: CASSLTSRGETQYF.

The chain combines TRBV28 with TRBJ2-2; D is unclear. V dropped 1 base and J dropped 6 bases, with 9 bases sitting between them. CDR1 MDHEN and CDR2 SYDVKM come from the germline V gene. There are 14 residues in the CDR3. For the CDR3, the DNA is TGTGCCAGCAGTTTATTATCCCTTCCCGGGGAGCTGTTTTTT. Translation: CASSLLSLPGELFF.

V is TRBV2 and J is TRBJ1-4; weak D call: TRBD1 (5 bases). V lost 4 bases and J 4 bases, leaving 10 bases between the germline ends. Germline V gene lookup returns CDR1 SNHLY and CDR2 FYNNEI. This CDR3 contains 14 residues. CDR3 region: CASSAWQGNEKLFF. CDR3 DNA sequence: TGTGCCAGCAGTGCGTGGCAGGGTAATGAAAAACTGTTTTTT.

V and J are TRBV24-1 and TRBJ1-1; a possible D gene is TRBD1 (6 bases). V was clipped by 3 bases and J by 1 base, with 11 bases between them. The CDR3 spans 15 residues. Germline CDR1 KGHDR, CDR2 SFDVKD. CDR3 sequence (DNA): TGTGCCACCAGTGATCCAGAACAGGGGAACACTGAAGCTTTCTTT. It is translated as CATSDPEQGNTEAFF.

This clone is a singleton in its sample. This sequence joins TRBV7-9 and TRBJ2-7, with D hard to call. Germline V lookup: CDR1 SEHNR, CDR2 FQNEAQ (reference sequence). V lost 1 base, J lost 4 bases, and 11 bases lay in between. The CDR3 length is 14 residues. The CDR3 loop reads CASSLEATTYEQYF. The CDR3 DNA sequence: TGTGCCAGCAGCTTAGAGGCTACCACTTACGAGCAGTACTTC.

The chain couples TRBV4-1 to TRBJ1-1, with D uncertain. The CDR3 length is 13 residues. V gave up 2 bases and J gave up 4 bases, with 8 bases separating them. CDR1 MGHRA and CDR2 YSYEKL come from the germline V gene. CDR3 in amino acids: CASSQLALTEAFF. DNA of the CDR3: TGCGCCAGCAGCCAACTAGCTCTCACTGAAGCTTTCTTT.

This chain connects TRBV11-2 to TRBJ2-1; TRBD2 matches at 10 bases. J lost 6 bases, V lost 5 bases, and 4 bases had no gene match. The CDR3 is 14 residues long. Germline CDR1 SGHAT, CDR2 FQNNGV. CDR3: CASSQLAGLNEQFF. The CDR3 DNA reads TGTGCCAGCAGCCAACTAGCGGGACTCAATGAGCAGTTCTTC.

This clone came up once. The V call is TRBV5-8, the J call TRBJ1-2; TRBD1 agrees at 7 bases. CDR1 is SGHTS and CDR2 is YDEGEE in the germline V gene. The CDR3 length is 16 residues. The J segment lost 1 base and the V segment lost 4 bases, leaving 10 bases of the junction unmatched. In nucleotides, the CDR3 is TGTGCCAGCAGCCCAGGGGGAGGGGGCCTTAACTATGGCTACACCTTC. Protein sequence: CASSPGGGGLNYGYTF.

In this sample, this clone turned up once. The chain carries TRBV10-3 and TRBJ2-7, with D unclear. Trimming pared 0 bases from V and 1 base from J, leaving 16 bases between. The CDR3 is 17 residues long. Per germline, CDR1 ENHRY and CDR2 SYGVKD. CDR3 nucleotides: TGTGCCATCAGTGAGTCTTCTATTCCGGACCGTTCCTACGAGCAGTACTTC. Encoded protein: CAISESSIPDRSYEQYF.

The chain carries TRBV5-4 and TRBJ2-7; 8 bases agree with TRBD1. This CDR3 has 15 residues. V lost 4 bases, J lost 2 bases, and 8 bases stayed unmatched. Germline V gene lookup returns CDR1 SGHNT and CDR2 YYREEE (reference sequence). In DNA form, the CDR3 reads TGTGCCAGCAGCCCAACCGGGACAGGAACCTACGAGCAGTACTTC. It codes for CASSPTGTGTYEQYF.

This chain links TRBV9 with TRBJ2-3; possibly TRBD1 for D (5 bases). V dropped 0 bases and J dropped 4 bases, with 12 bases sitting between them. This CDR3 is 15 amino acids long. CDR1 and CDR2 from the germline V gene are SGDLS and YYNGEE. Here the CDR3 reads CASSVGGLGADTQYF. In DNA, the CDR3 is TGTGCCAGCAGCGTAGGGGGCCTTGGGGCAGATACGCAGTATTTT.

The chain links TRBV30 to TRBJ2-7; TRBD1 is a possible D gene (6 bases). The germline V gene has CDR1 GTSNPN and CDR2 SVGIG (reference sequence). V was pared by 4 bases and J by 0 bases, with 13 bases between. The length of the CDR3 is 14 residues. The CDR3 sequence is CAWNPGHRSYEQYF. CDR3 nucleotide sequence: TGTGCCTGGAACCCGGGACATCGCTCCTACGAGCAGTACTTC. The full variable domain, completed using reference TRBV30 and TRBJ2-7, is SQTIHQWPATLVQPVGSPLSLECTVEGTSNPNLYWYRQAAGRGLQLLFYSVGIGQISSEVPQNLSASRPQDRQFILSSKKLLLSDSGFYLCAWNPGHRSYEQYFGPGTRLTVT.

This clone came up once. CDR3 residues: CASSQVQGVSNNEQFF. The CDR3 bases are TGTGCCAGCAGCCAAGTGCAGGGAGTTTCTAACAATGAGCAGTTCTTC. The gene calls are TRBV3-1 (or the pseudogene TRBV3-2) and TRBJ2-1; either TRBD1 or TRBD2 may fit D (5 bases each). Per germline, CDR1 LGHDT and CDR2 YNNKEL (reference sequence). V dropped 1 base and J dropped 5 bases, with 15 bases sitting between them. The CDR3 is 16 residues long.

The CDR3 sequence: CASSPGQGSAEAFF. The CDR3 coding sequence is TGTGCCAGCAGTCCGGGACAGGGTTCAGCTGAAGCTTTCTTT. The chain has TRBV27 and TRBJ1-1; the match to TRBD1 covers 9 bases. CDR1 and CDR2 (germline): MNHEY, SMNVEV (reference sequence). The CDR3 length is 14 residues. V trimming: 5 bases; J trimming: 6 bases; junction bases outside the gene matches: 7.

This clone was seen once. This CDR3 is CATSGLGEQFF. DNA for the CDR3: TGTGCCACGTCAGGGCTCGGCGAGCAGTTCTTC. The rearrangement joins TRBV10-3 to TRBJ2-1, with D possibly TRBD1 on 5 matching bases. Germline V gene lookup returns CDR1 ENHRY and CDR2 SYGVKD. This CDR3 is built from 11 residues. V was pared by 10 bases and J by 10 bases, with 14 bases between.

The gene calls are TRBV3-1 (or the pseudogene TRBV3-2) and TRBJ1-2; TRBD1 is a possible D gene (6 bases). The CDR3 extends over 15 amino acids. V lost 1 base and J 0 bases, leaving 9 bases between the germline ends. In germline, CDR1 is LGHDT, CDR2 YNNKEL (reference sequence). The CDR3 DNA is TGTGCCAGCAGCCAAGGCCCAGGGGCTAACTATGGCTACACCTTC. Protein sequence: CASSQGPGANYGYTF.

V is TRBV28 and J is TRBJ2-7; unclear D gene. CDR1 is MDHEN and CDR2 is SYDVKM in the germline V gene. V was cut by 6 bases and J by 2 bases, with 17 bases left in between. The CDR3 totals 15 residues. The CDR3 protein is CASRHDPGWTYEQYF. In DNA form, the CDR3 reads TGTGCCAGCAGGCACGACCCCGGTTGGACCTACGAGCAGTACTTC.

This clone was seen only a few times. The chain couples TRBV13 to TRBJ2-1; 7 bases are shared with TRBD2. Germline V lookup: CDR1 PRHDT, CDR2 FYEKMQ (reference sequence). CDR3 length: 11 residues. The V segment lost 8 bases and the J segment 9 bases; nucleotides outside the gene matches: 4. The CDR3 here is CASGEGGEQFF. CDR3 coding DNA: TGTGCCAGCGGGGAGGGAGGTGAGCAGTTCTTC.

This clone was recorded only once. The chain couples TRBV5-1 to TRBJ2-1, with a possible D match to TRBD1 (5 bases). The V end was cut by 4 bases, the J end by 9 bases, with 14 bases between. The CDR3 is made up of 13 amino acids. Germline lookup yields CDR1 SGHRS and CDR2 YFSETQ. This CDR3 is CASSAEGAFEQFF. In nucleotides, the CDR3 is TGCGCCAGCAGCGCGGAAGGGGCCTTTGAGCAGTTCTTC.

The CDR3 DNA reads as TGTGCCAGCAGTCGGACAAGTAATTCACCCCTCCACTTT. This encodes CASSRTSNSPLHF. The chain employs TRBV3-1 (or the pseudogene TRBV3-2) and TRBJ1-6; maybe TRBD1 (5 bases). Trimming shortened V by 6 bases and J by 6 bases, and 9 bases separated the two germline ends. CDR1 and CDR2 from the germline V gene are LGHDT and YNNKEL (reference sequence). The CDR3 extends over 13 amino acids.

The gene calls are TRBV20-1 and TRBJ2-7, with 7 bases fitting TRBD1. The germline V gene encodes CDR1 DFQATT and CDR2 SNEGSKA (reference sequence). V gave up 3 bases and J gave up 3 bases; unmatched junction bases: 11. The CDR3 contains 15 residues. The CDR3 DNA is TGCAGTGCTAGTAGTTTGGGGGACAGTAGCTACGAGCAGTACTTC. Its protein is CSASSLGDSSYEQYF.

This sequence joins TRBV5-1 and TRBJ2-1; TRBD1 agrees at 12 bases. Germline lookup yields CDR1 SGHRS and CDR2 YFSETQ. The CDR3 is made up of 13 amino acids. The DNA of the CDR3 is TGCGCGACCGGGACAGGGGGCAAGGATGAGCAGTTCTTC. It codes for CATGTGGKDEQFF.

The V gene is TRBV28, the J gene TRBJ2-7; 7 bases align to TRBD2. The CDR3 covers 15 residues. Germline V gene sequence: CDR1 MDHEN, CDR2 SYDVKM. The V gene end was trimmed by 3 bases and the J gene end by 7 bases; junction bases not matched to a gene: 12. The CDR3 coding sequence is TGTGCCAGCAGTTTTATGGAGCGGGATACGCGGGAGCAGTACTTC. Residues: CASSFMERDTREQYF. Complete variable domain (other parts from reference TRBV28 and TRBJ2-7): DVKVTQSSRYLVKRTGEKVFLECVQDMDHENMFWYRQDPGLGLRLIYFSYDVKMKEKGDIPEGYSVSREKKERFSLILESASTNQTSMYLCASSFMERDTREQYFGPGTRLTVT.

The gene calls are TRBV7-8 and TRBJ2-1; 8 nucleotides agree with TRBD2. This CDR3 region has 14 residues. The junction had 8 bases not matched to a gene; V was cut back by 5 bases and J by 8 bases. The V gene's germline CDR1 is SGHVS and CDR2 FQNEAQ. CDR3 region: CASSEVAGGYEQFF. The CDR3 DNA sequence: TGTGCCAGCAGCGAGGTCGCGGGGGGTTATGAGCAGTTCTTC. Based on the CDR3 plus reference TRBV7-8 and TRBJ2-1, the full variable domain is GAGVSQSPRYKVAKRGQDVALRCDPISGHVSLFWYQQALGQGPEFLTYFQNEAQLDKSGLPSDRFFAERPEGSVSTLKIQRTQQEDSAVYLCASSEVAGGYEQFFGPGTRLTVL.